This TCR beta chain was captured in a study of blood T cell repertoires in COVID-19 (dated by TCRdb to about 2020). For the study in its entirety: The collaborator samples originated in the United States, Italy and Spain and spanned the acute and convalescent phases of COVID-19. The material from the prospective study consisted of cDNA or gDNA derived from T cells, B-cell-depleted T cells, or PBMCs. HLA class I and class II types, where available, came from metadata supplied by the sample provider rather than from assay-based typing. A de-identified subject ID, COVID-19 status, age in years and sex were almost always included in the sample metadata. The dataset comprised deeply sampled blood TCRbeta repertoires from subjects exposed to, actively infected with, or recovered from COVID-19. A freely available public database, intended as a resource for researchers studying the immune response to SARS-CoV-2, is where the repertoires were released. Samples were obtained from the ongoing ImmuneRACE study (first 160 participants) and from 950 to 1,500 subjects provided by 6 global collaborators. General study outcomes and caveats: The amount of clinical and demographic metadata varied by source and participant and was provided uncurated.

On this clone itself: Its antigen remains unidentified. The record has no base qualities; no much larger clone is one base away.

CDR1 and CDR2 are read off the germline V gene as SGHRS and YFSETQ. Including cysteine and phenylalanine, the CDR3 has 15 amino acids. The sequence is cut down to CDR3 DNA, 45 bases in frame from base 1. V is cut back by 0 bases and J by 7 bases, with 7 bases in the junction unmatched. The immunoSEQ Assay, a bias-controlled multiplex PCR, was used to amplify TCRbeta CDR3 regions from genomic DNA. The paper's data handling went like this. The number of nucleated cells in each sample was estimated from the amplification of reference gene primers within the assay. To quantify the absolute abundance of each unique TCRbeta CDR3 rearrangement, sequence reads were collapsed and filtered. For each sample, productive Simpson clonality was calculated as the square root of Simpson's diversity index over productive rearrangements. Here the immuneACCESS table is served through TCRdb, limited to in-frame sequences with V and J called. Missing clones are a known gap in these copies; in checked studies unresolved V genes cover under half, and the rest lacks a known reason. V, J and clone size were drawn from that table, and D and trimming were deduced from the DNA. The sample records 37,000 or so clones, roughly 90% of which are singletons. The ten largest make up approximately 12% of the sample.

Each collaborating institution followed its own protocols to collect whole blood in K2EDTA tubes. Collaborator samples were shipped for TCRbeta analysis as frozen whole blood, isolated PBMCs, or DNA extracted from either sample type. Sequenced: peripheral blood. The sequence came from a man aged 55 to 70 with active COVID-19. The V and J segments used are TRBV5-1 and TRBJ2-7; 10 of the junction bases match TRBD2. For the CDR3, the sequence is CASSLELAGAGEQYF. The DNA sequence follows: TGCGCCAGCAGCTTGGAGCTAGCGGGAGCTGGTGAGCAGTACTTC. With the rest looked up from the reference TRBV5-1 and TRBJ2-7 genes rather than sequenced, the full variable domain is KAGVTQTPRYLIKTRGQQVTLSCSPISGHRSVSWYQQTPGQGLQFLFEYFSETQRNKGNFPGRFSGRQFSNSRSEMNVSTLELGDSALYLCASSLELAGAGEQYFGPGTRLTVT.